This T cell receptor beta chain appears in the sequencing data of a study of cytomegalovirus exposure and HLA in healthy donors. Study-level points and caveats: Available immune exposure information was restricted to CMV serostatus only. Many donors carried some public TCRs, although rarity characterized most TCR sequences. In vitro work confirmed that a few CMV-associated chains recognize CMV antigens. Sequencing artifact likely explains a cluster of highly shared sequence variants.

PCR used 60 Vbeta primers and 13 Jbeta primers. Data came from immunoSEQ multiplex PCR; TCRdb stores just in-frame clones and leaves some out. The table has 80,000 to 130,000 clones, about 77% seen once. In the case of this clone: Its antigen remains unidentified.

The clonotype was recovered from a woman in her forties or fifties in good health and CMV-seropositive. The sequencing input was PBMCs.

Here the CDR3 DNA reads TGTGCCAGCAGCTCTTTCCCCGGGACTGAAGCTTTCTTT. Translated, it gives CASSSFPGTEAFF. The chain links TRBV7-2 to TRBJ1-1, with D uncertain. V was clipped by 4 bases and J by 5 bases, with 11 bases between them. This CDR3 is 13 amino acids long. CDR1 and CDR2 (germline): SGHTA, FQGNSA. Filled out from reference TRBV7-2 and TRBJ1-1, the complete variable domain reads GAGVSQSPSNKVTEKGKDVELRCDPISGHTALYWYRQSLGQGLEFLIYFQGNSAPDKSGLPSDRFSAERTGGSVSTLTIQRTQQEDSAVYLCASSSFPGTEAFFGQGTRLTVV.